This T cell receptor (beta chain) was recorded in a study of PD-L1 blockade in urothelial cancer. Study information: In the mid-2010s therapy began: atezolizumab 1,200 mg intravenously every 3 weeks.

Losses at the gene ends were 6 bases for V and 0 bases for J; bases not matched to a gene: 4. Germline V gene sequence: CDR1 SNHLY, CDR2 FYNNEI. The length of the CDR3 is 15 residues. The investigators introduced synthetic TCR analog templates into each PCR as spikes. This table comes from immunoSEQ multiplex PCR, and its TCRdb copy is limited to in-frame clones, with some not included. The top ten hold about 2.9% of the sample, which has over 100,000 clones, about 81% seen once. Time point given: pretreatment peripheral blood. The sequence was obtained from a man aged 50 to 59 with urothelial cancer. The rearrangement uses TRBV2 and TRBJ1-5, with TRBD1 matching over 8 bases. Sequenced material: PBMCs, taken around atezolizumab (anti-PD-L1) treatment. CDR3 loop: CASSTGQGSNQPQHF. In nucleotides, the CDR3 is TGTGCCAGCAGCACCGGACAGGGTAGCAATCAGCCCCAGCATTTT.